This T cell receptor (beta chain) was sequenced in a study of yellow fever vaccine responses in identical twins. About this clonotype itself: Its matching antigen is unknown.

Study findings and constraints: Each twin's T cell response to the vaccine was reported to look partly convergent and partly personalized.

Each CDR3 protein is one row after TCRdb ran MiXCR on the RT-PCR reads. The sample lists approximately 16,000 distinct CDR3 sequences; around 84% were seen once. CDR1 is SGHDT and CDR2 is YYEEEE in the germline V gene. Unmatched junction bases numbered 10, after V lost 3 bases and J lost 5 bases. The CDR3 is 16 amino acids. The clonotype comes from a woman between 18 and 30 years old who received the yellow fever vaccine. The rearrangement joins TRBV5-6 to TRBJ2-1; 8 bases are a match to TRBD1. The sequencing used T cells from blood (PBMCs), unsorted or a sorted subset (not recorded which), collected before or after yellow fever vaccination (not recorded which). The DNA of the CDR3 is TGTGCCAGCAGCTCTATACCTGGACAGGGTAACAATGAGCAGTTCTTC. This codes for CASSSIPGQGNNEQFF. Full variable domain (remainder filled in from reference TRBV5-6 and TRBJ2-1): DAGVTQSPTHLIKTRGQQVTLRCSPKSGHDTVSWYQQALGQGPQFIFQYYEEEERQRGNFPDRFSGHQFPNYSSELNVNALLLGDSALYLCASSSIPGQGNNEQFFGPGTRLTVL.